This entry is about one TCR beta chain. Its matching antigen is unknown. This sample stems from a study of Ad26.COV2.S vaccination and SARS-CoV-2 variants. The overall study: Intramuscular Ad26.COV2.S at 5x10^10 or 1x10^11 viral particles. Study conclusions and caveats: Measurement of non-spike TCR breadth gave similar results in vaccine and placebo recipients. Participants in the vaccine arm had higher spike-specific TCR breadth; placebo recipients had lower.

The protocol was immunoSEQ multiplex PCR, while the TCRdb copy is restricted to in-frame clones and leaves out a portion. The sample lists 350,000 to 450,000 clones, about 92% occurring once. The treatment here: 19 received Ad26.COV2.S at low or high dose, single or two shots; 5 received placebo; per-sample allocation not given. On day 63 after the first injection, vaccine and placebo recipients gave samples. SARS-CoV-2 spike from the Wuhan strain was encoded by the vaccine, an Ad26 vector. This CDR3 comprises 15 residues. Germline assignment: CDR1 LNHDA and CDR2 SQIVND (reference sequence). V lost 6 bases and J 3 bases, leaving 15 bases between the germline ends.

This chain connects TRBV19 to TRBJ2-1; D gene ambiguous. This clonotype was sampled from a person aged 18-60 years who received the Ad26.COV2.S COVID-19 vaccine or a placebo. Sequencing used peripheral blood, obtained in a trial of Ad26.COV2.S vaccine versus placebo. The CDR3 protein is CASSPPEWYYNEQFF. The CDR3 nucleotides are TGTGCCAGTAGCCCCCCCGAGTGGTACTACAATGAGCAGTTCTTC.